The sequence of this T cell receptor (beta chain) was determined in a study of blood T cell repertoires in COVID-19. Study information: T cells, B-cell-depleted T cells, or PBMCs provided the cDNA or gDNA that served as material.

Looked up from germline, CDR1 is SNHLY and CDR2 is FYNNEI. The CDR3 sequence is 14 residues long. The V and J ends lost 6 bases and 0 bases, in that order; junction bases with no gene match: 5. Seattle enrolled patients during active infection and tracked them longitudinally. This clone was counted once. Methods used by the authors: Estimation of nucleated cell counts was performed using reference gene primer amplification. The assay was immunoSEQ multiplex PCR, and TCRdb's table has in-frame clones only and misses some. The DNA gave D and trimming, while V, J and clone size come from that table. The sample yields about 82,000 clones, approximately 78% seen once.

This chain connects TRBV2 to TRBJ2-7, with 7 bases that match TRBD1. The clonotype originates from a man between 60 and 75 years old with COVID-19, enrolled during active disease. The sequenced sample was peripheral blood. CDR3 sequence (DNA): TGTGCCAGCAGACCACAGGGGTTCTCCTACGAGCAGTACTTC. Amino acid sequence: CASRPQGFSYEQYF.